Included here is one T cell receptor (beta chain) sequence, with context. The data were taken from a study of cytomegalovirus exposure and HLA in healthy donors. A multiplex PCR was run with 60 Vbeta primers and 13 Jbeta primers. Data came from immunoSEQ multiplex PCR; TCRdb stores just in-frame clones and leaves some out. The table has about 190,000 clones, almost 80% seen once. This receptor was taken from a woman under 30 in good health and CMV-seronegative. Sequencing input: PBMCs.

The CDR3 DNA follows: TGTGCCAGCAGAGTTACAAGGGGAGGTGAAGCTTTCTTT. Amino acids: CASRVTRGGEAFF. The chain recombines TRBV2 with TRBJ1-1, with D tentatively TRBD1 (5 bases). The CDR3 contains 13 residues. From germline, CDR1 is SNHLY and CDR2 FYNNEI. V was cut by 6 bases and J by 7 bases, with 15 bases left in between.